These 2 T cell receptor beta chains share one sample of origin, sequenced in a study of CD8+ T cells in alopecia areata. This sample's treatment: oral pan-JAK inhibitor, 5-10 mg twice daily. TCR sequencing used cDNA made by reverse transcription of extracted RNA. Clones were sequenced by immunoSEQ multiplex PCR, and TCRdb holds only the in-frame ones, with some missing. The sample shows fewer than 100,000 clones, around 60% of them seen only once. The material was CD8+ T cells sorted from blood, obtained at week 4, from a patient treated with tofacitinib. These receptors were taken from a human donor with alopecia areata.

This chain uses TRBV15 with TRBJ2-1; 8 nucleotides match TRBD1. The CDR3 has 13 residues. After removal of 5 bases from V and 8 bases from J, the junction contained 5 bases not matched to a gene. Germline CDR1 is LNHNV and CDR2 is YYDKDF (reference sequence). The chain's CDR3 is CATSRPTGDEQFF. In DNA form, the CDR3 reads TGTGCCACCAGCCGACCGACAGGGGATGAGCAGTTCTTC.

The rearrangement links TRBV7-2 to TRBJ2-1; 12 nucleotides agree with TRBD2. CDR3 size: 15 residues. Per germline, CDR1 SGHTA and CDR2 FQGNSA. The V gene end was trimmed by 4 bases and the J gene end by 5 bases; junction bases not matched to a gene: 3. As DNA, the CDR3 is TGTGCCAGCAGCTCTACTAGCGGGGGGAACAATGAGCAGTTCTTC. Residues: CASSSTSGGNNEQFF.